This T cell receptor (beta chain) was profiled in a study of vaccination and CD4 T cells after COVID-19. Overall study context: Blood was drawn a median around 74 days post second dose, range 14 to 241.

This clonotype was seen more than once but under ten times. Its antigen is unidentified. Stated treatment: approximately nine-day PBMC culture with coronavirus spike peptide pools or control peptides (ViraFEST assay). A few million PBMCs per well were cultured with 8.5 to 10 IU/ml IL-2 and roughly 10 ug/ml peptide pools. Overall study results and limits: Early post-infection timepoints were missing, and relatively few convalescent patients were studied.

The Oncomine TCR Beta short-read assay was applied to DNA of cultured CD4+ T cells. In this case, cultured CD4+ T cells provided the extracted genomic DNA. One entry per CDR3 protein results from TCRdb running MiXCR on the PCR reads. The data hold about 20,000 distinct CDR3 sequences, with around 83% observed a single time. The sample consisted of CD4+ T cells from blood, cultured in vitro, taken after SARS-CoV-2 vaccination. The source is a human donor who received a COVID-19 vaccine.

As DNA, the CDR3 is TGTGCCACCAGCAGTGATCAGGGGGCGGCTGGAAACACCATATATTTT. Its protein product is CATSSDQGAAGNTIYF. The chain links TRBV15 to TRBJ1-3; 8 nucleotides match TRBD1. Germline loops: CDR1 LNHNV, CDR2 YYDKDF (reference sequence). V shed 3 bases, J shed 2 bases, and the junction held 6 bases outside the gene matches. The CDR3 sequence is 16 residues long.